This entry features one T cell receptor beta chain sequence. In this sample, this clonotype turned up a few times. Its cognate antigen has yet to be identified. No much larger clonotype is one base removed from it; base qualities were not supplied. The reads were generated on an Illumina HiSeq 2500. TCR beta libraries were prepared by quantitative 5'-RACE with molecular barcodes. The paper's data handling went like this. Disease-linked TCR variants were identified with a new computational method built on a probabilistic model of VDJ rearrangement. Clones were called with MiXCR by TCRdb after fastp trimmed the public reads at Q25, and only in-frame beta chains were retained. Every distinct CDR3 protein forms one entry, paired with its most common genes and DNA. The V and J calls and clone size are TCRdb's, not the authors'. The sample yields 350,000 to 550,000 distinct CDR3 sequences; around 26% were counted once. Roughly 0.9% of the sample is taken by the ten largest.

This specimen belongs to a study of CD8 T cells in ankylosing spondylitis (dated by TCRdb to the late 2010s). Turning to the overall study: To find TCR variants linked to disease, the study profiled T cell receptor beta repertoires in ankylosing spondylitis patients and healthy donors. In total, the full study cohort was made up of some 110 healthy donors and 25 or so ankylosing spondylitis patients. Peripheral blood samples were taken, and synovial fluid was additionally collected from ankylosing spondylitis patients.

The CDR3 has 15 amino acids, counting the end cysteine and phenylalanine. The DNA shown is the 45-base CDR3, in frame from base 1. Taken from the germline V gene, the CDR1 and CDR2 loops are SGHRS and YFSETQ. For this chain, trimming is 3 bases at the V end and 4 bases at the J end, and the number of junction bases without a gene match is 5. The research as a whole found: According to the report, matched synovial fluid samples from ankylosing spondylitis patients were significantly enriched for the disease-linked clones. A TCR beta motif of several highly homologous amino acid variants appeared characteristic of blood from ankylosing spondylitis patients. Some motif variants were previously reported in synovial fluid and blood of reactive arthritis patients, suggesting common disease-initiation mechanisms. A CD8+ phenotype was shown by the disease-linked clones, which were found at relatively low frequencies in peripheral blood.

The sequence came from a male donor with ankylosing spondylitis. The receptor chain draws on TRBV5-1 and TRBJ2-1; a stretch of 9 junction bases matches TRBD1. Material: blood, either unsorted or a sorted T cell fraction (not recorded which). The CDR3: CASSYRGPSYNEQFF. The sequenced DNA: TGCGCCAGCAGCTACAGGGGGCCGAGTTACAATGAGCAGTTCTTC.